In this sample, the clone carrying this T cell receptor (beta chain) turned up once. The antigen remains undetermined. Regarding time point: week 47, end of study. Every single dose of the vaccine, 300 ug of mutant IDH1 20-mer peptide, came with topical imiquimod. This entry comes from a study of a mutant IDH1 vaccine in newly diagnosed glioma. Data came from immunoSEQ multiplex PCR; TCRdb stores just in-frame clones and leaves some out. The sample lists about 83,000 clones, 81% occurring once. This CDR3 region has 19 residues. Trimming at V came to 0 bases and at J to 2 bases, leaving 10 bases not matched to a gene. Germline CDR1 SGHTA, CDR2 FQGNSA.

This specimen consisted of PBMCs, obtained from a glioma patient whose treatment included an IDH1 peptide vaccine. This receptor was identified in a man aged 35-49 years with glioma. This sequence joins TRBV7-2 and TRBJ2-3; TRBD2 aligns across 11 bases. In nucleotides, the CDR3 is TGTGCCAGCAGCTTAGCGTTCTCGGGGACTAGCGGCCTCACAGATACGCAGTATTTT. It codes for CASSLAFSGTSGLTDTQYF.